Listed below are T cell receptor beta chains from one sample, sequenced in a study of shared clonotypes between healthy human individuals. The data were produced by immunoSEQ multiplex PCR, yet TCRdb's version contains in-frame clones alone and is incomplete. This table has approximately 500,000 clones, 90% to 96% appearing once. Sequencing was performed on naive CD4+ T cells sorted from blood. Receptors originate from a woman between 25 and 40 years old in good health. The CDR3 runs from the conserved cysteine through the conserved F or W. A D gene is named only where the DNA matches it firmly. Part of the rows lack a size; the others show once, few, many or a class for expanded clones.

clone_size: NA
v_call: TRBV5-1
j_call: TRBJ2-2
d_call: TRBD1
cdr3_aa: CASSSTGLPNTGELFF
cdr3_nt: TGCGCCAGCAGCTCGACAGGGCTCCCGAACACCGGGGAGCTGTTTTTT

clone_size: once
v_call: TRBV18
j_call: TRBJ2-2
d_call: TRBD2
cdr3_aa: CASSTSGTGELFF
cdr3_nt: TGTGCCAGCTCGACTAGCGGCACCGGGGAGCTGTTTTTT

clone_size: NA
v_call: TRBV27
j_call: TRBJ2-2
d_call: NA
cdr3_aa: CASSPRAGWAGELFF
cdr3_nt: TGTGCCAGCAGTCCAAGGGCAGGGTGGGCCGGGGAGCTGTTTTTT

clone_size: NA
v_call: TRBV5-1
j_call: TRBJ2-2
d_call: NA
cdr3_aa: CASCRESSNTGELFF
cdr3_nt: TGCGCCAGCTGCCGGGAGTCGTCGAACACCGGGGAGCTGTTTTTT

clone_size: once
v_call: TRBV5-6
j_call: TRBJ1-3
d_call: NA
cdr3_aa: CASSLSAPGNTIYF
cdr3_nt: TGTGCCAGCAGCTTGTCGGCACCTGGAAACACCATATATTTT

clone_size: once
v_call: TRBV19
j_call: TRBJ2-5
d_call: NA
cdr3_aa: CASRNRETQYF
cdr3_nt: TGTGCCAGTAGGAACAGAGAGACCCAGTACTTC

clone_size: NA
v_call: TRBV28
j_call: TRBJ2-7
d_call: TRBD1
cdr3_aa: CASRGDRAYEQYF
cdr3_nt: TGTGCCAGCAGGGGGGACAGGGCATACGAGCAGTACTTC

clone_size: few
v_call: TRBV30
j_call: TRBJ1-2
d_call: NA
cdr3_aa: CAWSGHSYGYTF
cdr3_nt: TGTGCCTGGAGTGGCCACTCCTATGGCTACACCTTC

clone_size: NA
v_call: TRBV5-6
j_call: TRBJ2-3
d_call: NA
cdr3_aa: CASSGARLAVLGTDTQYF
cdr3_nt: TGTGCCAGCAGCGGGGCCCGTCTCGCAGTCCTTGGCACAGATACGCAGTATTTT

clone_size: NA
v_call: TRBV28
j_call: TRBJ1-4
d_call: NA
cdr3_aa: CASSIREKLFF
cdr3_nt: TGTGCCAGCAGTATTCGCGAAAAACTGTTTTTT

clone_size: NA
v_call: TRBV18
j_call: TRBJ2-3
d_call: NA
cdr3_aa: CASSPKPGASTDTQYF
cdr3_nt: TGTGCCAGCTCACCAAAGCCAGGGGCTAGCACAGATACGCAGTATTTT

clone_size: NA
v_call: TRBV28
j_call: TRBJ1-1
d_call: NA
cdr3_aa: CASFRLGLTNTEAFF
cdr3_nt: TGTGCCAGCTTCAGATTGGGGTTGACGAACACTGAAGCTTTCTTT

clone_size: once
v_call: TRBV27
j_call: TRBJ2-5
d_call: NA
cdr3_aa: CASSLSGEGETQYF
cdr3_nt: TGTGCCAGCAGTTTGAGTGGGGAAGGCGAGACCCAGTACTTC

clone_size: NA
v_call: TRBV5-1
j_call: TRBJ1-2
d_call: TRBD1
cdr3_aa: CASSLVAGGFYGYTF
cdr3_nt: TGCGCCAGCAGCTTGGTGGCAGGGGGCTTCTATGGCTACACCTTC

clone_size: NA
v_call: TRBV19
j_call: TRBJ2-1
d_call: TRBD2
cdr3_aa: CASSIVRTSIYNEQFF
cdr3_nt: TGTGCCAGTAGTATAGTCCGGACTAGCATCTACAATGAGCAGTTCTTC

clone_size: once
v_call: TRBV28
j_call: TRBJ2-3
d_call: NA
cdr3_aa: CASSSNPGRATDTQYF
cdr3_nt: TGTGCCAGCAGTTCCAACCCGGGCCGAGCAACAGATACGCAGTATTTT

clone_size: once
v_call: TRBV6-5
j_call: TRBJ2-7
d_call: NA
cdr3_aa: CASSYQGTLDHEQYF
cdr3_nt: TGTGCCAGCAGTTACCAAGGGACCCTGGACCACGAGCAGTACTTC

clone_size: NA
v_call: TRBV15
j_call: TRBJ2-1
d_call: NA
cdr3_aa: CATSPGPYNEQFF
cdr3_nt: TGTGCCACCAGCCCCGGACCGTACAATGAGCAGTTCTTC

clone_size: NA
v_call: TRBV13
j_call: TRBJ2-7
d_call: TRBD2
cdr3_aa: CASSFYPSGSKAYEQYF
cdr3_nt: TGTGCCAGCAGCTTTTATCCTAGCGGCTCAAAGGCCTACGAGCAGTACTTC

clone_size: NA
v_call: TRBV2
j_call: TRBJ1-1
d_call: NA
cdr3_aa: CASSEFATEAFF
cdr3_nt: TGTGCCAGCAGTGAATTCGCCACTGAAGCTTTCTTT

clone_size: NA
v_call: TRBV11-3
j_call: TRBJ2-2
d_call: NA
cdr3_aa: CASSLEGRANTGELFF
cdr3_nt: TGTGCCAGCAGCTTAGAGGGCAGAGCGAACACCGGGGAGCTGTTTTTT

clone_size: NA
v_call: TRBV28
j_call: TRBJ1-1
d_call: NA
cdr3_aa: CASDTRAANTEAFF
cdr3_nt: TGTGCCAGCGATACCAGGGCCGCGAACACTGAAGCTTTCTTT

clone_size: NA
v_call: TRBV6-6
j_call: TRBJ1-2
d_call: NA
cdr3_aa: CASSYSNSGASYRYTF
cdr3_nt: TGTGCCAGCAGTTACTCGAACTCCGGGGCCTCCTATCGCTACACCTTC

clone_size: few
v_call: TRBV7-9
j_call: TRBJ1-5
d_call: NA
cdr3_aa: CASSSDRQPQHF
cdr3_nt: TGTGCCAGCAGCTCGGACCGTCAGCCCCAGCATTTT

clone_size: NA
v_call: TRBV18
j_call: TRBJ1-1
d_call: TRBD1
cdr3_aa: CASSSQGVTEAFF
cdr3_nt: TGTGCCAGCTCATCCCAGGGGGTAACTGAAGCTTTCTTT

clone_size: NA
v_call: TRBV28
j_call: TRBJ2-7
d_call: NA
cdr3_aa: CASRFGLRATGNYEQYF
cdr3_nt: TGTGCCAGCAGATTCGGCTTACGGGCTACCGGGAACTACGAGCAGTACTTC

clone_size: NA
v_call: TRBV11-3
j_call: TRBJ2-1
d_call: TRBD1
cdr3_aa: CASSTGTGTKNEQFF
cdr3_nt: TGTGCCAGCAGCACGGGGACAGGAACGAAGAATGAGCAGTTCTTC

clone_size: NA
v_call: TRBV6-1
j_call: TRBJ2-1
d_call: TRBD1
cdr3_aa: CASSPGQATNEQFF
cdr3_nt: TGTGCCAGCAGCCCGGGACAGGCTACGAATGAGCAGTTCTTC

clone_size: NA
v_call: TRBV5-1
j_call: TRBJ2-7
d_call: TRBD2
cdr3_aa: CASSSLAGSYEQYF
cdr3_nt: TGCGCCAGCAGCTCACTAGCGGGATCCTACGAGCAGTACTTC

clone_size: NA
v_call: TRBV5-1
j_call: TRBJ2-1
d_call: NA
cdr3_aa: CASSPGGLAVVEQFF
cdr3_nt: TGCGCCAGCAGCCCCGGGGGGCTAGCGGTAGTTGAGCAGTTCTTC

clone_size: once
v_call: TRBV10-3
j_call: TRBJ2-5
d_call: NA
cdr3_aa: CAILSEGQETQYF
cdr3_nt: TGTGCCATCCTTTCGGAAGGCCAAGAGACCCAGTACTTC

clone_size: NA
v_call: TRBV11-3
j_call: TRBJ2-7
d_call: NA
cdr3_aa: CASSQGAGEDYEQYF
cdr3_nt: TGTGCCAGCAGCCAGGGGGCGGGAGAAGACTACGAGCAGTACTTC

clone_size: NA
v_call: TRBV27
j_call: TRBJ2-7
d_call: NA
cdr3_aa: CASSPPGLYEQYF
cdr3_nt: TGTGCCAGCAGCCCCCCGGGACTCTACGAGCAGTACTTC

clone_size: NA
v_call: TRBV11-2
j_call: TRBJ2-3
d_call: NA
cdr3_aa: CASSWGRRAGTDTQYF
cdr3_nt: TGTGCCAGCAGCTGGGGCAGGCGGGCGGGCACAGATACGCAGTATTTT

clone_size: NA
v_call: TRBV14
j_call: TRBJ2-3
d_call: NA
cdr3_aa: CASSQDLGSWGTDTQYF
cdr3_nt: TGTGCCAGCAGCCAAGATTTGGGTAGCTGGGGCACAGATACGCAGTATTTT

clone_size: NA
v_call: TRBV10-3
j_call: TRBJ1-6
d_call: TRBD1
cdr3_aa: CAISRDRGDSPLHF
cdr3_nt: TGTGCCATCAGTCGGGACAGGGGTGATTCACCCCTCCACTTT

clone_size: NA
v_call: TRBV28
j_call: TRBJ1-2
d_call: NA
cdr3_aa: CASSFISAPVGYTF
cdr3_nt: TGTGCCAGCAGTTTCATATCGGCCCCTGTAGGCTACACCTTC

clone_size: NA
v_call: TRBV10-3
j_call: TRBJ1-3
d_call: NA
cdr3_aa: CAIGWQGSDAGNTIYF
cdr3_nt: TGTGCCATCGGATGGCAGGGGTCAGATGCTGGAAACACCATATATTTT

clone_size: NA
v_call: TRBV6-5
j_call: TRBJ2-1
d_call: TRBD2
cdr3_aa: CASSPGLAGSSEQFF
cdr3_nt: TGTGCCAGCAGTCCGGGACTAGCGGGATCGAGTGAGCAGTTCTTC

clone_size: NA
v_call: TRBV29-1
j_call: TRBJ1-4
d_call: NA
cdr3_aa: CSVRGGQGGNEKLFF
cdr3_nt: TGCAGCGTACGGGGAGGGCAGGGCGGTAATGAAAAACTGTTTTTT

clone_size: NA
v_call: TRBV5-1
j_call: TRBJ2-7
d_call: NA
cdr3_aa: CASSSTYEQYF
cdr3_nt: TGCGCCAGCAGCTCCACCTACGAGCAGTACTTC

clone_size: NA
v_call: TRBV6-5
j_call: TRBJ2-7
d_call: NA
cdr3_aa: CASSYDPNYEQYF
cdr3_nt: TGTGCCAGCAGTTATGACCCTAATTACGAGCAGTACTTC

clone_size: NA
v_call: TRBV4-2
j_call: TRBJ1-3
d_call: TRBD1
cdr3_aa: CASSPGQGDTSWGNTIYF
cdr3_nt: TGTGCCAGCAGCCCTGGACAGGGTGATACCTCTTGGGGAAACACCATATATTTT

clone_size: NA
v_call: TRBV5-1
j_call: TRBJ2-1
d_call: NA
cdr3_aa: CASSLGYNGNEQFF
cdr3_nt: TGCGCCAGCAGCTTGGGATACAACGGCAATGAGCAGTTCTTC

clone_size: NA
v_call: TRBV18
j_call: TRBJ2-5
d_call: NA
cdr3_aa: CASSPGSQETQYF
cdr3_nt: TGTGCCAGCTCACCAGGATCTCAAGAGACCCAGTACTTC

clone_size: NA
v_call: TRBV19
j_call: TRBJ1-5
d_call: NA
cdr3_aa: CASSMRAGDYQPQHF
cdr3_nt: TGTGCCAGTAGTATGAGGGCAGGGGACTACCAGCCCCAGCATTTT

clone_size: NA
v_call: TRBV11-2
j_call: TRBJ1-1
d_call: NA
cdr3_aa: CASSFPRSEAFF
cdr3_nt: TGTGCCAGCAGCTTTCCCCGAAGTGAAGCTTTCTTT

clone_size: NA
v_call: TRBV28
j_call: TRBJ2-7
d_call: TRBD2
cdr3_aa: CASSLPSGSYEQYF
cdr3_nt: TGTGCCAGCAGTTTACCTAGCGGCTCCTACGAGCAGTACTTC

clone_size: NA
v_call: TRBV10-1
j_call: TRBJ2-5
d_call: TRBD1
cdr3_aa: CASSDAGTGGETQYF
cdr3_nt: TGCGCCAGCAGTGATGCCGGGACAGGTGGAGAGACCCAGTACTTC

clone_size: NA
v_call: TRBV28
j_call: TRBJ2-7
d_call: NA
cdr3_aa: CASTSPDPYEQYF
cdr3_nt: TGTGCCAGCACCTCCCCCGACCCCTACGAGCAGTACTTC

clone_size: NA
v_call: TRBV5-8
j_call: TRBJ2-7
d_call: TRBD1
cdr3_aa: CASRDRTGGSYEQYF
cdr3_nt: TGTGCCAGCAGGGATAGGACAGGGGGCTCCTACGAGCAGTACTTC

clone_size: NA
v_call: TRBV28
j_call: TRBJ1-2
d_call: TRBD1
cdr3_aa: CASSANRGTNYGYTF
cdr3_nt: TGTGCCAGCAGCGCTAACAGGGGAACCAACTATGGCTACACCTTC

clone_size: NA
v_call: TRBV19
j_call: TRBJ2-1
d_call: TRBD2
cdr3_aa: CARGSGSFNEQFF
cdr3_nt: TGTGCCAGGGGTAGCGGGAGTTTCAATGAGCAGTTCTTC